The 21 T cell receptor beta chains given below trace back to one sample, sequenced in a study of Tregs in tolerant kidney transplant recipients. Repertoires were generated with immunoSEQ multiplex PCR, while TCRdb's copy carries only in-frame clones and drops some. The sample carries a few thousand clones, 75% to 90% recorded once. This specimen was Tregs from blood, taken before the transplant. These receptor sequences come from a human donor who received a combined kidney and bone marrow transplant.

The chain recombines TRBV27 with TRBJ1-1, with D hard to call. This CDR3 comprises 16 residues. Germline assignment: CDR1 MNHEY and CDR2 SMNVEV (reference sequence). The V end lost 5 bases, the J end lost 5 bases, and 21 bases lay between the germline ends. CDR3 DNA: TGTGCCAGCAGTCTCCTCCCCCTAGACCGTGGTACTGAAGCTTTCTTT. Its protein is CASSLLPLDRGTEAFF.

This clone was recorded a few times. The V gene is TRBV2, the J gene TRBJ1-2; tentatively, D is TRBD1 (6 bases). Germline assignment: CDR1 SNHLY and CDR2 FYNNEI. V was cut by 6 bases and J by 0 bases, with 11 bases left in between. The CDR3 runs to 14 residues. The CDR3 DNA follows: TGTGCCAGCAGACGGGACATTTCTAACTATGGCTACACCTTC. Encoded protein: CASRRDISNYGYTF.

V and J are TRBV7-2 and TRBJ2-1; 11 nucleotides line up with TRBD2. Germline V gene lookup returns CDR1 SGHTA and CDR2 FQGNSA. Trimming cost V 0 bases and J 6 bases; bases outside gene matches: 7. The CDR3 is 17 residues long. The CDR3 reads CASSLASLAGGRNEQFF. For the CDR3, the DNA is TGTGCCAGCAGCTTAGCCAGCCTAGCGGGAGGTCGCAATGAGCAGTTCTTC.

In its sample, this clone was seen a few times. The chain carries TRBV10-3 and TRBJ2-7; tentatively, D is TRBD1 (5 bases). V gave up 11 bases and J gave up 0 bases, with 11 bases separating them. Germline loops: CDR1 ENHRY, CDR2 SYGVKD. This CDR3 is built from 12 residues. Here the CDR3 reads CASGRASYEQYF. The DNA of the CDR3 is TGTGCCTCCGGCAGGGCCTCCTACGAGCAGTACTTC.

This clone was counted only a few times. The CDR3 DNA reads as TGTGCCAGCAGCAAGACAGGGAGCAATCAGCCCCAGCATTTT. It codes for CASSKTGSNQPQHF. The chain couples TRBV14 to TRBJ1-5; TRBD1 agrees at 7 bases. CDR1 is SGHDN, CDR2 FVKESK, per germline. This CDR3 has 14 residues. The trim removed 5 bases at V and 1 base at J, leaving 2 bases unmatched.

In DNA form, the CDR3 reads TGTGCCAGCAGGCGGGGACAGGGCTACAATGAGCAGTTCTTC. Translated: CASRRGQGYNEQFF. The rearrangement links TRBV2 to TRBJ2-1; 9 nucleotides line up with TRBD1. The V gene end was trimmed by 6 bases and the J gene end by 3 bases; junction bases not matched to a gene: 3. From germline, CDR1 is SNHLY and CDR2 FYNNEI. This CDR3 spans 14 amino acids.

V gene TRBV6-6 combines with J gene TRBJ2-2, with a tentative D call TRBD1 (6 bases). This CDR3 comprises 14 residues. Germline V lookup: CDR1 MNHNY, CDR2 SVGAGI (reference sequence). V was trimmed by 6 bases and J by 7 bases, leaving 15 bases between them. The CDR3: CASSKTGFNGELFF. CDR3 nucleotides: TGTGCCAGCAGCAAGACAGGATTTAACGGGGAGCTGTTTTTT.

A few counts support this clone. The DNA for the CDR3 is TGTGCCAGCAGCCCGGGTCGGTTCCAGCCCCAGCATTTT. Protein: CASSPGRFQPQHF. This chain connects TRBV7-2 to TRBJ1-5; no firm D call. The ends were cut back, 5 bases at V and 7 bases at J, with 12 bases in the middle. The CDR3 is made up of 13 amino acids. Germline V gives CDR1 SGHTA, CDR2 FQGNSA. The full variable domain, with the rest looked up from reference TRBV7-2 and TRBJ1-5, is GAGVSQSPSNKVTEKGKDVELRCDPISGHTALYWYRQSLGQGLEFLIYFQGNSAPDKSGLPSDRFSAERTGGSVSTLTIQRTQQEDSAVYLCASSPGRFQPQHFGDGTRLSIL.

This clone was seen more than once but under ten times. The chain has TRBV15 and TRBJ2-7; 7 bases match TRBD2. Losses at the gene ends were 1 base for V and 7 bases for J; bases not matched to a gene: 4. This CDR3 is 13 amino acids long. Germline V CDR1 and CDR2: LNHNV, YYDKDF (reference sequence). The CDR3 protein is CATSRAPRGEQYF. The CDR3 DNA follows: TGTGCCACCAGCAGAGCCCCGCGGGGGGAGCAGTACTTC. Using reference TRBV15 and TRBJ2-7 for the parts outside the CDR3, the full variable domain is DAMVIQNPRYQVTQFGKPVTLSCSQTLNHNVMYWYQQKSSQAPKLLFHYYDKDFNNEADTPDNFQSRRPNTSFCFLDIRSPGLGDTAMYLCATSRAPRGEQYFGPGTRLTVT.

The gene calls are TRBV7-6 and TRBJ2-7; D gene uncertain. Looked up from germline, CDR1 is SGHVS and CDR2 is FNYEAQ. The CDR3 is 13 residues long. Trimming removed 1 base from V and 4 bases from J, with 8 bases in between. In DNA form, the CDR3 reads TGTGCCAGCAGCTTAGGGCCGGAGTACGAGCAGTACTTC. This translates into CASSLGPEYEQYF.

V usage is TRBV14 and J usage is TRBJ2-5; a possible D gene is TRBD1 (6 bases). The CDR3 covers 13 residues. Germline V gives CDR1 SGHDN, CDR2 FVKESK. V lost 1 base and J 6 bases, leaving 9 bases between the germline ends. The CDR3 DNA reads as TGTGCCAGCAGCCAAGGGTGGGGGCAGACCCAGTACTTC. Translation gives CASSQGWGQTQYF.

The V call is TRBV5-5, the J call TRBJ1-1; 11 bases fit TRBD1. The germline CDR1 and CDR2 sequences are SGHKS and YYEKEE (reference sequence). The ends lost 3 bases at V and 4 bases at J; junction bases unmatched: 11. The CDR3 consists of 17 residues. Written as DNA, the CDR3 is TGTGCCAGCAGCTATATAGGACAGGGGGCCGTAGGCACTGAAGCTTTCTTT. This translates into CASSYIGQGAVGTEAFF.

V and J are TRBV27 and TRBJ2-3; 8 nucleotides agree with TRBD1. The J segment lost 2 bases and the V segment lost 6 bases, leaving 4 bases of the junction unmatched. Per the germline V gene, CDR1 is MNHEY and CDR2 is SMNVEV (reference sequence). CDR3 length: 14 residues. The CDR3: CASRTGVPTDTQYF. CDR3 bases: TGTGCCAGCAGGACAGGGGTCCCCACAGATACGCAGTATTTT.

This sequence joins TRBV27 and TRBJ2-1; TRBD2 matches at 13 bases. The junction had 3 bases not matched to a gene; V was cut back by 3 bases and J by 7 bases. The germline gives CDR1 MNHEY, CDR2 SMNVEV (reference sequence). There are 15 residues in the CDR3. CDR3 sequence reads: CASSFWGLAGNEQFF. The CDR3, as DNA: TGTGCCAGCAGTTTTTGGGGACTAGCGGGGAATGAGCAGTTCTTC.

The rearrangement joins TRBV11-3 to TRBJ2-7; perhaps TRBD2 as D (5 bases). Deletions cut 4 bases from V and 2 bases from J, with 12 bases between. CDR1 is SGHNT, CDR2 YENEEA, per germline. The CDR3 has 14 amino acids. The CDR3 loop is CASSWGADTYEQYF. The CDR3, as DNA: TGTGCCAGCAGCTGGGGAGCCGATACCTACGAGCAGTACTTC.

This rearrangement joins TRBV6-1 to TRBJ2-5; TRBD1 matches 8 bases. This CDR3 spans 16 amino acids. The V gene end was trimmed by 1 base and the J gene end by 5 bases; junction bases not matched to a gene: 9. CDR1 is MNHNS, CDR2 SASEGT, per germline. The CDR3: CASSEVLGQVGETQYF. CDR3 sequence (DNA): TGTGCCAGCAGTGAAGTATTGGGACAGGTTGGGGAGACCCAGTACTTC.

The V call is TRBV10-2, the J call TRBJ1-4, with 8 bases fitting TRBD1. The V gene end was trimmed by 3 bases and the J gene end by 7 bases; junction bases not matched to a gene: 1. The length of the CDR3 is 13 residues. Looked up from germline, CDR1 is WSHSY and CDR2 is SAAADI. CDR3 in amino acids: CASSEQGGEKLFF. CDR3 coding DNA: TGCGCCAGCAGTGAACAGGGGGGTGAAAAACTGTTTTTT.

The chain employs TRBV10-3 and TRBJ1-3; no clear D gene. The CDR3 runs to 14 residues. Deletions cut 4 bases from V and 0 bases from J, with 7 bases between. Germline assignment: CDR1 ENHRY and CDR2 SYGVKD. CDR3 DNA: TGTGCCATCAGTGGTAGCCCCTCTGGAAACACCATATATTTT. This gives the protein CAISGSPSGNTIYF.

This clone was observed a handful of times. The chain has TRBV5-1 and TRBJ1-2; TRBD1 aligns across 9 bases. The CDR3 has 13 residues. J lost 7 bases, V lost 1 base, and 2 bases had no gene match. CDR1 is SGHRS, CDR2 YFSETQ, per germline. CDR3 loop: CASSLTGGSGYTF. The CDR3 DNA sequence: TGCGCCAGCAGCTTGACAGGGGGCAGTGGCTACACCTTC. Supplemented by reference TRBV5-1 and TRBJ1-2, the full variable domain reads KAGVTQTPRYLIKTRGQQVTLSCSPISGHRSVSWYQQTPGQGLQFLFEYFSETQRNKGNFPGRFSGRQFSNSRSEMNVSTLELGDSALYLCASSLTGGSGYTFGSGTRLTVV.

The DNA for the CDR3 is TGTGCCAGCACTCCGGAGGGGAATACGCAGTATTTT. Protein sequence: CASTPEGNTQYF. V usage is TRBV7-9 and J usage is TRBJ2-3, with TRBD2 as a possible D gene (6 bases). Looked up from germline, CDR1 is SEHNR and CDR2 is FQNEAQ (reference sequence). The CDR3 is 12 amino acids. The germline V and J ends were trimmed by 7 bases and 7 bases, with 12 bases remaining between them.

This clone was observed a single time. This rearrangement joins TRBV7-8 to TRBJ1-5; D not resolved. Germline values: CDR1 SGHVS, CDR2 FQNEAQ. The CDR3 is 14 amino acids. The germline V and J ends were trimmed by 2 bases and 6 bases, with 11 bases remaining between them. The CDR3 here is CASSLTDLGQPQHF. The CDR3 nucleotides read TGTGCCAGCAGCTTAACGGATCTAGGTCAGCCCCAGCATTTT.